A selection of T cell receptor beta chains follows, all from one sample in a study of T cells in tuberculosis. TCRdb's copy holds only in-frame clones and misses some; the assay was immunoSEQ multiplex PCR. This table has about 28,000 clones, nearly 90% appearing once. The sample consisted of PBMCs. The receptors derive from a donor aged 10 to 29 with latent tuberculosis or without tuberculosis infection. Both conserved end residues are trimmed from each CDR3.

j_call v_call cdr3_aa
TRBJ2-5 TRBV9 ASSPRTGSAQETQY
TRBJ1-6 TRBV19 ASSIRDRGQGPLH
TRBJ2-3 TRBV5-5 ASSFNRGTDTQY
TRBJ1-5 TRBV6-1 ASSQGDQPQH
TRBJ2-1 TRBV4-3 ASSLASGGSLFNEQF
TRBJ1-2 TRBV4-3 ASSQDLQSAYGYT
TRBJ2-1 TRBV7-2 ASGLTSGGYNEQF
TRBJ1-2 TRBV6-1 ASLHRRLVYGYT
TRBJ1-2 TRBV9 ASSVEEGQEYGYT
TRBJ2-3 TRBV11-2 ASSTLVGGAQY
TRBJ2-7 TRBV5-1 ASSIHRGTYEQY
TRBJ2-7 TRBV5-1 ASSLALNGYEQY
TRBJ2-3 TRBV6-4 ASSATGGSTDTQY
TRBJ2-7 TRBV5-8 ASSTGQGSYEQY
TRBJ2-6 TRBV9 ASSPRGPGANVLT